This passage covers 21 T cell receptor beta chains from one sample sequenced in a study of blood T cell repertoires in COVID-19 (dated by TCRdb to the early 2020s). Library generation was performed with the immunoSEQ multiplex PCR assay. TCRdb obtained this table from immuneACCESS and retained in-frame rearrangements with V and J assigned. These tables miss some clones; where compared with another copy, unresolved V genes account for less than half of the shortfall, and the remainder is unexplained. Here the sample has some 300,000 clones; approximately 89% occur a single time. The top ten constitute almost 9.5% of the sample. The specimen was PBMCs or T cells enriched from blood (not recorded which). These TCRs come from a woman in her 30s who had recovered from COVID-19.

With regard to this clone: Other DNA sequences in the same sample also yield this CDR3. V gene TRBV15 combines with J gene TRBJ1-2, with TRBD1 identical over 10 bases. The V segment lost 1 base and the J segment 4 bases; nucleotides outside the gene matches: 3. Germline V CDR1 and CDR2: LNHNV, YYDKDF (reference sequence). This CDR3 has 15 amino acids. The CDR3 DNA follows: TGTGCCACCAGCAGAGGACAGGGGGCCGGCTATGGCTACACCTTC. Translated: CATSRGQGAGYGYTF. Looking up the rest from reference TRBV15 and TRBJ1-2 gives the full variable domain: DAMVIQNPRYQVTQFGKPVTLSCSQTLNHNVMYWYQQKSSQAPKLLFHYYDKDFNNEADTPDNFQSRRPNTSFCFLDIRSPGLGDTAMYLCATSRGQGAGYGYTFGSGTRLTVV.

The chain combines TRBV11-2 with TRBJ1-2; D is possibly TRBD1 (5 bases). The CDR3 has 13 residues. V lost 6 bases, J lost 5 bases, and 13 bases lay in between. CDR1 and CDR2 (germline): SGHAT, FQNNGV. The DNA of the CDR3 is TGTGCCAGCAGTCCTAACCAGGGATATGGCTACACCTTC. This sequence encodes CASSPNQGYGYTF.

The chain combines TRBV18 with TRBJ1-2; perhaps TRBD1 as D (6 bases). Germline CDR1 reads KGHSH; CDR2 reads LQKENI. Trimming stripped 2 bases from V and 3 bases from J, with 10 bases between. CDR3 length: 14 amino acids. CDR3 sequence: CASSPGGAYYGYTF. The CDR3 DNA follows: TGTGCCAGCTCACCAGGGGGCGCGTACTATGGCTACACCTTC.

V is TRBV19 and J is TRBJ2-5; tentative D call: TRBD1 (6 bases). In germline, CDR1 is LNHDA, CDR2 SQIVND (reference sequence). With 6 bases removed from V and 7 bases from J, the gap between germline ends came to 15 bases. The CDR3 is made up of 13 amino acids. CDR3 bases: TGTGCCAGTAGCCTGTGGGACATGGGGACCCAGTACTTC. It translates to CASSLWDMGTQYF.

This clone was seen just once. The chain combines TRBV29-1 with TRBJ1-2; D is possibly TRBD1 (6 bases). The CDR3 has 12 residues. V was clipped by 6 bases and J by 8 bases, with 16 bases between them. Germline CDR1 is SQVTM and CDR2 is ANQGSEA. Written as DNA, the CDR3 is TGCAGCGTCCCGGGCGGGGGCGACGGCTACACCTTC. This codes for CSVPGGGDGYTF.

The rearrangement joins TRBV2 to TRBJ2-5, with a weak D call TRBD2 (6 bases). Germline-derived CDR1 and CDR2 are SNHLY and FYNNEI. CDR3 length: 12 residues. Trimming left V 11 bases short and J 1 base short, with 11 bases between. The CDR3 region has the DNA TGTGCCCCGCGGGGACGCCAAGAGACCCAGTACTTC. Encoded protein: CAPRGRQETQYF.

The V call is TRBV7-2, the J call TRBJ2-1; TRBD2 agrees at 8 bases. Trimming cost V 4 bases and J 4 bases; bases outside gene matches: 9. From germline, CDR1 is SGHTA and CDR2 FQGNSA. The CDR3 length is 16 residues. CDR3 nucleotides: TGTGCCAGCAGCTCCCTATCTAGCGGGTATTACAATGAGCAGTTCTTC. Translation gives CASSSLSSGYYNEQFF. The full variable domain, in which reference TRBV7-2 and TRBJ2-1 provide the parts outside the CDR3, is GAGVSQSPSNKVTEKGKDVELRCDPISGHTALYWYRQSLGQGLEFLIYFQGNSAPDKSGLPSDRFSAERTGGSVSTLTIQRTQQEDSAVYLCASSSLSSGYYNEQFFGPGTRLTVL.

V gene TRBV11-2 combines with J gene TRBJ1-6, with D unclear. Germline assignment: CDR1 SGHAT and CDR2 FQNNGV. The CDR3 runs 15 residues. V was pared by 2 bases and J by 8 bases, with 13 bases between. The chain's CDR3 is CASSLWAREDSPLHF. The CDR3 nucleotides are TGTGCCAGCAGCTTATGGGCCAGAGAAGATTCACCCCTCCACTTT.

As DNA, the CDR3 is TGTGCCAGCAGCCCTCAGGGTTCAGGGGGCTACACCTTC. It translates to CASSPQGSGGYTF. This chain uses TRBV7-3 with TRBJ1-2; the D gene is possibly TRBD1 (5 bases). Germline V lookup: CDR1 SGHTA, CDR2 FQGTGA. This CDR3 region has 13 residues. V lost 5 bases to trimming and J lost 8 bases, with 15 bases between them.

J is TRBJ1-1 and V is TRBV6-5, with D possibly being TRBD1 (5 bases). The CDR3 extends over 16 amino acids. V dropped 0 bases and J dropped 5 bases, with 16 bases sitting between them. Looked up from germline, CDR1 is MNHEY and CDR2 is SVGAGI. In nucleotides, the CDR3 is TGTGCCAGCAGTTACTCGACAGTCAGGCCTTTTACTGAAGCTTTCTTT. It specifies CASSYSTVRPFTEAFF.

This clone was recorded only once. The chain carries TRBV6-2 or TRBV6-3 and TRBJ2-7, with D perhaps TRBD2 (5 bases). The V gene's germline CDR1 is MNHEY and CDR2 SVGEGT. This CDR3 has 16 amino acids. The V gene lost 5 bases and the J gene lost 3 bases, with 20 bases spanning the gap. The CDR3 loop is CASSTLGERPFYEQYF. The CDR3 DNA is TGTGCCAGCAGTACCCTCGGGGAGCGGCCGTTCTACGAGCAGTACTTC.

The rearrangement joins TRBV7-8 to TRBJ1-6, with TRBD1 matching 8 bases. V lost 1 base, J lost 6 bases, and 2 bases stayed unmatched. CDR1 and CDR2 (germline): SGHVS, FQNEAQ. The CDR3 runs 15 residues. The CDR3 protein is CASSLGQGINSPLHF. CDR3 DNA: TGTGCCAGCAGCTTAGGACAGGGGATTAATTCACCCCTCCACTTT.

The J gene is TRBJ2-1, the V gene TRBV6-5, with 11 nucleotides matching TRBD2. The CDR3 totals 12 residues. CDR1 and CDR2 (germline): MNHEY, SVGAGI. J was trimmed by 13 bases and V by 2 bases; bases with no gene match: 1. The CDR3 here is CASSYTSGSQFF. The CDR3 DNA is TGTGCCAGCAGTTACACTAGCGGGAGTCAGTTCTTC.

The CDR3 bases are TGTGCCAGCAGTTTACTACAGAACTATGGCTACACCTTC. It yields the protein CASSLLQNYGYTF. This chain joins TRBV28 and TRBJ1-2; D gene unclear. V dropped 2 bases and J dropped 2 bases, with 6 bases sitting between them. The CDR3 totals 13 residues. Germline loops: CDR1 MDHEN, CDR2 SYDVKM.

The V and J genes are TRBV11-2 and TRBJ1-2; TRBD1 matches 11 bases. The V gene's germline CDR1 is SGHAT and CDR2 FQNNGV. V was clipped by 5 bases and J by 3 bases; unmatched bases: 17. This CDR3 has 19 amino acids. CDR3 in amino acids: CASSERTGGTSALDYGYTF. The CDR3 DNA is TGTGCCAGCAGCGAACGGACAGGGGGCACCTCAGCCTTAGACTATGGCTACACCTTC.

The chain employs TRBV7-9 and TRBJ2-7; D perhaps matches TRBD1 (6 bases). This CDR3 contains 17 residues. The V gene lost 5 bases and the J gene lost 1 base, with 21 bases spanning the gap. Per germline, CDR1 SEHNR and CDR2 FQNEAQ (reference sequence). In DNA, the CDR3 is TGTGCCAGCAGCAGCAAACGACAGGCCTCGGGGTCCTACGAGCAGTACTTC. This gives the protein CASSSKRQASGSYEQYF.

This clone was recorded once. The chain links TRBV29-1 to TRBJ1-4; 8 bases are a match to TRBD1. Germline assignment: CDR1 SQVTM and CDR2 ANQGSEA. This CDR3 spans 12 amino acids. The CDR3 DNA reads TGCGGGATACAGGGGGAGAGCGAAAAACTGTTTTTT. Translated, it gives CGIQGESEKLFF.

This CDR3 reads CASRKTGWVSYEQYF. CDR3 DNA sequence: TGTGCCAGTAGAAAAACAGGGTGGGTCTCCTACGAGCAGTACTTC. The V and J genes are TRBV19 and TRBJ2-7; weak D call: TRBD1 (6 bases). V shed 6 bases and J shed 0 bases, with 15 bases lying between them. The CDR3 has 15 amino acids. From germline, CDR1 is LNHDA and CDR2 SQIVND (reference sequence).

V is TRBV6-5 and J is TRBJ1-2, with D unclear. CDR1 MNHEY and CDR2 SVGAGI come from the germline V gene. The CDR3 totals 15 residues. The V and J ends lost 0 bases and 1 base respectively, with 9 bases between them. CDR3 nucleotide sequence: TGTGCCAGCAGTTACTCCAAGCGTCGTAACTATGGCTACACCTTC. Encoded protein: CASSYSKRRNYGYTF.

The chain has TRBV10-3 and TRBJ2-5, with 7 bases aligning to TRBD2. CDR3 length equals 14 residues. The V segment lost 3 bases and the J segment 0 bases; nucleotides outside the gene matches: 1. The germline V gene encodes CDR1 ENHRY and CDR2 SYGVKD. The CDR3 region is CAISEAGYQETQYF. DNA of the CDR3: TGTGCCATCAGTGAAGCGGGGTACCAAGAGACCCAGTACTTC.

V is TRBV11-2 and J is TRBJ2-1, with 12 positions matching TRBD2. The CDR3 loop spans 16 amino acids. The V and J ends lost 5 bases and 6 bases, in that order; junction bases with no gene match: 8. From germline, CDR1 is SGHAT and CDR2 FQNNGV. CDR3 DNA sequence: TGTGCCAGCAGCCAGACTAGCGGGAGTATTATCAATGAGCAGTTCTTC. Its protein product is CASSQTSGSIINEQFF.